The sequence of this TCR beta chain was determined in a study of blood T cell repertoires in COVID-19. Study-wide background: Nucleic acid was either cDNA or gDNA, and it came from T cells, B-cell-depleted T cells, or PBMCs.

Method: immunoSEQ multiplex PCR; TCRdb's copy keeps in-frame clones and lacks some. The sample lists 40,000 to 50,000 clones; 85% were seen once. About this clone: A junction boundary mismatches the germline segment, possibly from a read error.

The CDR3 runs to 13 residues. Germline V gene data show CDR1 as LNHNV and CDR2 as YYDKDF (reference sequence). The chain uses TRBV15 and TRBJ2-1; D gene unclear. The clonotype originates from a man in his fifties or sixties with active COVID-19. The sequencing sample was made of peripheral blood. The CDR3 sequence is CATSSWAYSEQFF. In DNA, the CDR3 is TGTGCCACCAGCAGTTGGGCCTACAGTGAGCAGTTCTTC.